This is a list of T cell receptor beta chains from one sample in a study of T-cell reconstitution after alpha-beta-depleted transplantation in children. MiXCR was run by TCRdb on the PCR reads, yielding one entry per CDR3 protein. Of about a million distinct CDR3 sequences listed, roughly 29% are singletons. The starting material was PBMCs, mostly from graft donor cells, obtained 360 days after TCRalphabeta/CD19-depleted stem cell transplant. The origin of the receptors is a boy under three years old who had a stem cell transplant for SCID, so the T cells may come from the graft donor. Each CDR3 is given with its conserved first and last residue. D genes are given only for firm matches. For some rows the clone size is stated as once, few or many, or as a class when expanded; others skip it.

v_gene: TRBV4-1; j_gene: TRBJ2-2; d_gene: -; len: 16; abundance: many; CDR3nt: TGCGCCAGCAGCCCCAGGGGCGGCGAGAACACCGGGGAGCTGTTTTTT; CDR3aa: CASSPRGGENTGELFF
v_gene: TRBV15; j_gene: TRBJ2-7; d_gene: TRBD1; len: 15; abundance: -; CDR3nt: TGTTCCACCAGCAGTTGGGACAGGGGGACCCACGAGCATTACTTC; CDR3aa: CSTSSWDRGTHEHYF
v_gene: TRBV5-1; j_gene: TRBJ1-1; d_gene: -; len: 13; abundance: -; CDR3nt: TGCGCCAGCAGCCCACAGGGAAGCACTGAAGCTTTCTTT; CDR3aa: CASSPQGSTEAFF
v_gene: TRBV12-3/TRBV12-4; j_gene: TRBJ1-2; d_gene: -; len: 13; abundance: many; CDR3nt: TGTGCCAGCAGTTTCACAGGGAACTATGGCTACACCTTC; CDR3aa: CASSFTGNYGYTF
v_gene: TRBV10-3; j_gene: TRBJ1-1; d_gene: TRBD1; len: 16; abundance: -; CDR3nt: TGTGCCATCAGTGCTTTTCCGGGACAGGGCTTTTCTGAAGCTTTCTTT; CDR3aa: CAISAFPGQGFSEAFF
v_gene: TRBV3-1; j_gene: TRBJ2-7; d_gene: TRBD1; len: 17; abundance: few; CDR3nt: TGTGCCAGCAGTCCTTTTTACCTTCGGGACAGGGGTAACGAGCAGTACTTC; CDR3aa: CASSPFYLRDRGNEQYF
v_gene: TRBV5-1; j_gene: TRBJ2-1; d_gene: -; len: 17; abundance: -; CDR3nt: TGCGCCAGCAGCCACTCTAGAACGACAGTGGTTTACAATGAGCAGTTCTTC; CDR3aa: CASSHSRTTVVYNEQFF
v_gene: TRBV5-5; j_gene: TRBJ2-5; d_gene: -; len: 14; abundance: few; CDR3nt: TGTGCCAGCAGCTTTACGGGGGTAGCAGAGACCCAGTACTTC; CDR3aa: CASSFTGVAETQYF
v_gene: TRBV10-3; j_gene: TRBJ1-5; d_gene: -; len: 19; abundance: -; CDR3nt: TGTGCCACCGCTCGTTTTCCGAAGAGTCCGGGGGAGGCGGGTCAGCCCCAGCATTTT; CDR3aa: CATARFPKSPGEAGQPQHF
v_gene: TRBV7-2; j_gene: TRBJ2-7; d_gene: -; len: 16; abundance: -; CDR3nt: TGTGCCAGCAGCTTAGGGGCTCAAGGACTACCCTACGAGCAGTACTTC; CDR3aa: CASSLGAQGLPYEQYF
v_gene: TRBV5-1; j_gene: TRBJ1-1; d_gene: TRBD1; len: 17; abundance: few; CDR3nt: TGCGCCAGCAGCCATAGAGGGGACAGGCAACGGAACACTGAAGCTTTCTTT; CDR3aa: CASSHRGDRQRNTEAFF
v_gene: TRBV29-1; j_gene: TRBJ1-1; d_gene: TRBD1; len: 13; abundance: -; CDR3nt: TGCAGCGTTGCAACAGGGGTGGGCACTGAAGCTTTCTTT; CDR3aa: CSVATGVGTEAFF
v_gene: TRBV5-1; j_gene: TRBJ2-1; d_gene: -; len: 13; abundance: -; CDR3nt: TGCGCCAGCAGCGTAGTGACAGGAGAGGAGCAGTTCTTC; CDR3aa: CASSVVTGEEQFF
v_gene: TRBV2; j_gene: TRBJ2-7; d_gene: TRBD1; len: 14; abundance: -; CDR3nt: TGTGCCAGCAGGGTCCGGGGACAGGGGATCGAGCAGTACTTC; CDR3aa: CASRVRGQGIEQYF
v_gene: TRBV6-5; j_gene: TRBJ1-1; d_gene: -; len: 14; abundance: few; CDR3nt: TGTGCCAGCATTCCGACCGGGAGGAACACTGAAGCTTTCTTT; CDR3aa: CASIPTGRNTEAFF
v_gene: TRBV6-4; j_gene: TRBJ1-6; d_gene: -; len: 15; abundance: -; CDR3nt: TGTGCCAGCAGTGACTCCGGCCGCAGGAATTCACCCCTCCACTTT; CDR3aa: CASSDSGRRNSPLHF
v_gene: TRBV12-3/TRBV12-4; j_gene: TRBJ2-7; d_gene: TRBD1; len: 13; abundance: -; CDR3nt: TGTGCCACCCGAGACAGGGGTAAATACGAGCAGTACTTC; CDR3aa: CATRDRGKYEQYF
v_gene: TRBV9; j_gene: TRBJ1-5; d_gene: -; len: 15; abundance: -; CDR3nt: TGTGCCAGCAGCGTAGGGCAGGGTGGGGATCAGCCCCAGCATTTT; CDR3aa: CASSVGQGGDQPQHF
v_gene: TRBV27; j_gene: TRBJ1-2; d_gene: -; len: 14; abundance: -; CDR3nt: TGTGCCAGCAGTTCGCTCGTGGGGGGCTGGGGCTACACCTTC; CDR3aa: CASSSLVGGWGYTF
v_gene: TRBV12-3/TRBV12-4; j_gene: TRBJ2-5; d_gene: TRBD2; len: 12; abundance: -; CDR3nt: TGTGCCAGCAGCATACTAGCGGGGGGGACGTACTTC; CDR3aa: CASSILAGGTYF
v_gene: TRBV20-1; j_gene: TRBJ2-1; d_gene: -; len: 15; abundance: few; CDR3nt: TGCAGTGCGCCCGAAGGTCTTCCTAGGGACAATGAGCAGTTCTTC; CDR3aa: CSAPEGLPRDNEQFF
v_gene: TRBV20-1; j_gene: TRBJ1-5; d_gene: -; len: 15; abundance: -; CDR3nt: TGCAGTGCTAGAGATCAGCCAGGGTATAATCAGCCCCAGCATTTT; CDR3aa: CSARDQPGYNQPQHF
v_gene: TRBV20-1; j_gene: TRBJ2-1; d_gene: TRBD2; len: 15; abundance: -; CDR3nt: TGCAGTGCTTCCAAAGGTTCTAGCGGGGCGGATGAGCAGTTCTTC; CDR3aa: CSASKGSSGADEQFF
v_gene: TRBV9; j_gene: TRBJ2-3; d_gene: -; len: 14; abundance: -; CDR3nt: TGTGCCAGCAGCGTGTCGACCCGGGCAGATACGCAGTATTTT; CDR3aa: CASSVSTRADTQYF
v_gene: TRBV28; j_gene: TRBJ2-6; d_gene: -; len: 17; abundance: many; CDR3nt: TGTGCCAGCAGTTTAGGGGGACGGCTCTCTGGGGCCAACGTCCTGACTTTC; CDR3aa: CASSLGGRLSGANVLTF
v_gene: TRBV4-1; j_gene: TRBJ2-1; d_gene: -; len: 18; abundance: -; CDR3nt: TGCGCCAGCAGCCAGGCCCTTGGGGGCCCTAGCTCCTACAATGAGCAGTTCTTC; CDR3aa: CASSQALGGPSSYNEQFF
v_gene: TRBV10-3; j_gene: TRBJ2-1; d_gene: -; len: 13; abundance: -; CDR3nt: TGTGCCATCGGCCAGGGACGTAGCAATGAGCAGTTCTTC; CDR3aa: CAIGQGRSNEQFF
v_gene: TRBV6-1; j_gene: TRBJ2-7; d_gene: -; len: 15; abundance: -; CDR3nt: TGTGCCAGCAGCCGGGCAGGGCTGGGGCCCTACGAGCAGTACTTC; CDR3aa: CASSRAGLGPYEQYF
v_gene: TRBV12-5; j_gene: TRBJ2-1; d_gene: -; len: 16; abundance: -; CDR3nt: TGTGCTAGTGGTTTGGAAGACCGGGACGGATACAATGAGCAGTTCTTC; CDR3aa: CASGLEDRDGYNEQFF
v_gene: TRBV12-3/TRBV12-4; j_gene: TRBJ2-5; d_gene: TRBD2; len: 14; abundance: -; CDR3nt: TGTGCCAGCAGCGGACTAGATTATTTGGAGACCCAGTACTTC; CDR3aa: CASSGLDYLETQYF
v_gene: TRBV12-3/TRBV12-4; j_gene: TRBJ1-1; d_gene: -; len: 16; abundance: -; CDR3nt: TGTGCCAGCAGTTTGCAGTTGTCTGCCCCGAACACTGAAGCTTTCTTT; CDR3aa: CASSLQLSAPNTEAFF
v_gene: TRBV12-3/TRBV12-4; j_gene: TRBJ2-7; d_gene: -; len: 16; abundance: -; CDR3nt: TGTGCCAGCAGCCTTCCCGGGTCCTATAACACTTACGAGCAGTACTTC; CDR3aa: CASSLPGSYNTYEQYF
v_gene: TRBV6-4; j_gene: TRBJ1-6; d_gene: -; len: 15; abundance: few; CDR3nt: TGTGCCAGCAGGGAGGGGAGCGGTATTAATTCACCCCTCCACTTT; CDR3aa: CASREGSGINSPLHF
v_gene: TRBV5-1; j_gene: TRBJ2-1; d_gene: TRBD2; len: 16; abundance: -; CDR3nt: TGCGCCAGCAGTCCTTCCGGGACTAGCGGATACAATGAGCAGTTCTTC; CDR3aa: CASSPSGTSGYNEQFF
v_gene: TRBV4-3; j_gene: TRBJ2-6; d_gene: TRBD2; len: 16; abundance: few; CDR3nt: TGCGCCAGCAGCCAAGATGGGGGGGCTGGGGCCAACGTCCTGACTTTC; CDR3aa: CASSQDGGAGANVLTF
v_gene: TRBV4-1; j_gene: TRBJ1-5; d_gene: -; len: 18; abundance: few; CDR3nt: TGCGCCAGCAGCCAAGAGGGGATCCAGGGATGGAGCAATCAGCCCCAGCATTTT; CDR3aa: CASSQEGIQGWSNQPQHF
v_gene: TRBV15; j_gene: TRBJ1-1; d_gene: -; len: 13; abundance: -; CDR3nt: TGTGCCACCAGCAGAGTTCTATCGGCCGAAGCTTTCTTT; CDR3aa: CATSRVLSAEAFF